This is a list of T cell receptor beta chains from one sample in a study of beta chain features in type 1 diabetes. Produced via immunoSEQ multiplex PCR; TCRdb's table is partial and in-frame only. The data contain some 99,000 clones, almost 40% of them singletons. The specimen sequenced was stem cell memory CD4+ T cells from blood. Receptor source: a young woman in good health. CDR3s include the opening cysteine and the closing phenylalanine or tryptophan. The order of the fields is V gene, clone size, CDR3 length, J gene, D gene, CDR3 protein, CDR3 DNA. D genes are given only for firm matches. Where a row states a size, it is once, few, many or the class of an expanded clone; other rows omit it.

>TRBV4-1|few|15|TRBJ2-7|TRBD1
CASSPLSGQGYEQYF
TGCGCCAGCAGCCCACTTTCGGGACAGGGCTACGAGCAGTACTTC
>TRBV19|few|13|TRBJ1-2|.
CASSNAGVGGYTF
TGTGCCAGTAGTAACGCCGGGGTCGGCGGCTACACCTTC
>TRBV6-4|.|12|TRBJ1-5|.
CASSDREQPQHF
TGTGCCAGCAGTGACAGGGAGCAGCCCCAGCATTTT
>TRBV27|few|16|TRBJ2-1|TRBD2
CASSLRTSGRGNEQFF
TGTGCCAGCAGTTTAAGGACTAGCGGGAGAGGGAATGAGCAGTTCTTC
>TRBV28|.|14|TRBJ1-2|TRBD1
CASSLARGMYGYTF
TGTGCCAGCAGTTTAGCCAGGGGGATGTATGGCTACACCTTC
>TRBV5-1|few|17|TRBJ2-6|TRBD1
CASSPGTGFPGANVLTF
TGCGCCAGCAGCCCCGGGACAGGCTTCCCTGGGGCCAACGTCCTGACTTTC
>TRBV7-2|few|13|TRBJ2-7|TRBD2
CASRPSGRYEQYF
TGTGCCAGCAGACCTAGCGGGAGGTACGAGCAGTACTTC
>TRBV7-9|few|16|TRBJ2-1|TRBD2
CASSLARLAGGDEQFF
TGTGCCAGCAGCTTAGCAAGGCTAGCGGGAGGAGATGAGCAGTTCTTC
>TRBV19|.|15|TRBJ1-5|TRBD1
CASSTGQGANQPQHF
TGTGCCAGTAGTACCGGACAGGGGGCGAATCAGCCCCAGCATTTT
>TRBV9|.|13|TRBJ2-1|TRBD2
CASSVGTSGGVFF
TGTGCCAGCAGCGTAGGTACTAGCGGGGGGGTGTTCTTC
>TRBV29-1|.|13|TRBJ2-7|.
CSVVSRAGYEQYF
TGCAGCGTTGTTAGCAGGGCAGGATACGAGCAGTACTTC
>TRBV5-1|few|17|TRBJ2-1|TRBD1
CASSLPGQGIGDNEQFF
TGCGCCAGCAGCTTGCCGGGACAGGGAATCGGGGACAATGAGCAGTTCTTC
>TRBV30|.|15|TRBJ2-6|.
CAWSPQLNRANVLTF
TGTGCCTGGTCCCCTCAGTTGAACCGGGCCAACGTCCTGACTTTC
>TRBV18|few|16|TRBJ2-7|TRBD1
CASSLIRDRVAYEQYF
TGTGCCAGCTCTCTAATCCGGGACAGGGTCGCCTACGAGCAGTACTTC
>TRBV19|.|12|TRBJ2-5|.
CASQGSGETQYF
TGTGCCAGTCAAGGATCGGGGGAGACCCAGTACTTC
>TRBV6-1|few|13|TRBJ2-7|.
CAGRDTPVVEQYF
TGTGCCGGACGGGACACCCCAGTAGTAGAGCAGTACTTC
>TRBV9|few|16|TRBJ1-4|TRBD1
CASSGPGQGAGEKLFF
TGTGCCAGCAGCGGACCGGGACAGGGGGCCGGTGAAAAACTGTTTTTT
>TRBV11-3|once|15|TRBJ2-5|TRBD2
CASSSRTSGQETQYF
TGTGCCAGCAGCTCGAGGACTAGCGGCCAAGAGACCCAGTACTTC